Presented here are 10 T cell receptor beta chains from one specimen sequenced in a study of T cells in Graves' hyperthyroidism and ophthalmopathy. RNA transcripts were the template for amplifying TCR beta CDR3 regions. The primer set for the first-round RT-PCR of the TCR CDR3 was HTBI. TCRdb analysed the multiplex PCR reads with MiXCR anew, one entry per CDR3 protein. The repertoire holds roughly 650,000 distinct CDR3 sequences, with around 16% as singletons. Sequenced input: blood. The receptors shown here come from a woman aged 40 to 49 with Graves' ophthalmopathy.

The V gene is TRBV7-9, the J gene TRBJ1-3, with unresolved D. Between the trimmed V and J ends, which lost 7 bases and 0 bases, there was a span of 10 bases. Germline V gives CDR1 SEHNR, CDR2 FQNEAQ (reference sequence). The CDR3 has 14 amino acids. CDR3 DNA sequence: TGTGCCAGCACCCGGCCCCTCTCTGGAAACACCATATATTTT. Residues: CASTRPLSGNTIYF.

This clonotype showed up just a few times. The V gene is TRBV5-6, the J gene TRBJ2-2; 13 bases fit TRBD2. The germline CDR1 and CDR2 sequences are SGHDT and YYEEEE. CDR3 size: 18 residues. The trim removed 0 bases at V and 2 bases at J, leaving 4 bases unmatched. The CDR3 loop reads CASSLVGLAGTNTGELFF. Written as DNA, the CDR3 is TGTGCCAGCAGCTTGGTGGGACTAGCGGGGACCAACACCGGGGAGCTGTTTTTT.

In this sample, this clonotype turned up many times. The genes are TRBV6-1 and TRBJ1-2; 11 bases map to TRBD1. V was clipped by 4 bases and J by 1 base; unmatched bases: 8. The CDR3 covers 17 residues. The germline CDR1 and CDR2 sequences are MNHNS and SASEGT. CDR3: CASSALVGTGGNYGYTF. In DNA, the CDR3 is TGTGCCAGCAGTGCCCTCGTCGGGACAGGGGGTAACTATGGCTACACCTTC.

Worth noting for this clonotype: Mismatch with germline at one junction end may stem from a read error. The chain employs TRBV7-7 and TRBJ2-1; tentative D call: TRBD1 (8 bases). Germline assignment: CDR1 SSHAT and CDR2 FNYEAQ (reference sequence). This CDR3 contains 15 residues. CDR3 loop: CASSQNRGGNDEQFF. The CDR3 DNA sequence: TGTGCTAGCAGCCAAAACAGGGGGGGGAATGATGAGCAGTTCTTC.

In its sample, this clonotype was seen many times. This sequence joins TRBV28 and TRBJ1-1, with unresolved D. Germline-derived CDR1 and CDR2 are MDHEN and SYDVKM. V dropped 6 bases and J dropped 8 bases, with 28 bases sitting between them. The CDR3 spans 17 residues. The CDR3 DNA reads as TGTGCCAGCAGGCTACTGGCCTCGGGGTACACAAAGTCCGAAGCTTTCTTT. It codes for CASRLLASGYTKSEAFF.

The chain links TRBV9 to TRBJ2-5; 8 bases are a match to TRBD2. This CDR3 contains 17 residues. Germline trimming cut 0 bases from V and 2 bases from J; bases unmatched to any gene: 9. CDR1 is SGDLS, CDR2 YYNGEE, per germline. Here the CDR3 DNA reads TGTGCCAGCAGCGTAGCTGGTGGACTAGCAGAACAAGAGACCCAGTACTTC. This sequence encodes CASSVAGGLAEQETQYF.

The CDR3 nucleotides are TGTGCCTGGAGTGAGTCCTACTCCCAAGAGACCCAGTACTTC. Residues: CAWSESYSQETQYF. The chain joins TRBV30 to TRBJ2-5; no clear D. This CDR3 contains 14 residues. The germline V gene has CDR1 GTSNPN and CDR2 SVGIG (reference sequence). V shed 1 base and J shed 1 base, with 10 bases lying between them.

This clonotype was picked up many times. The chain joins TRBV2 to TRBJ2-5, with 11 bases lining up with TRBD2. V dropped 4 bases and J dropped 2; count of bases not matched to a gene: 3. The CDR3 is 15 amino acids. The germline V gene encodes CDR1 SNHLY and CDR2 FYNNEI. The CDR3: CASSAGLAEQETQYF. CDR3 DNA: TGTGCCAGCAGTGCGGGACTAGCGGAGCAAGAGACCCAGTACTTC.

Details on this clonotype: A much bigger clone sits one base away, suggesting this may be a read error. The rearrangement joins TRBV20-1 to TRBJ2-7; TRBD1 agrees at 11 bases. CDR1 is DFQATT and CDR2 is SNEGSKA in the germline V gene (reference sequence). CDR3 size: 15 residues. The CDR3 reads CGASEGQGARNEQYF. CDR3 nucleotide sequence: TGCGGTGCTAGCGAAGGACAGGGGGCGCGAAACGAGCAGTACTTC.

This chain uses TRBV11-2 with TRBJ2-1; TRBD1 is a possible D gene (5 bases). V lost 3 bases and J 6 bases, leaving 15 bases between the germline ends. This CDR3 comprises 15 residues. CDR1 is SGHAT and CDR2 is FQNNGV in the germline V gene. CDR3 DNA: TGTGCCAGCAGCTTCACAAGGGGAAAGGGCAATGAGCAGTTCTTC. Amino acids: CASSFTRGKGNEQFF.